What follows describes a single TCR beta chain. Its antigen is unknown. Clones were read by immunoSEQ multiplex PCR, and TCRdb kept only the in-frame ones, dropping some. In the table there are 20,000 to 25,000 clones, 70% to 90% of which are singletons. This sample is part of a study of T cells in localized non-small cell lung cancer. Per germline, CDR1 MGHRA and CDR2 YSYEKL. The CDR3 extends over 15 amino acids. V lost 4 bases to trimming and J lost 0 bases, with 10 bases between them. Study-wide results and caveats: Heterogeneity cannot be ruled out, as sequencing used one tumor region only. Higher T cell density in the blood was associated with longer overall survival, whereas higher adjacent-lung clonality associated with shorter survival. Exceeding tumor, uninvolved adjacent lung had the highest T cell clonality.

This TCR came from a female donor at least 60 years old with stage I lung adenocarcinoma. The rearrangement links TRBV4-1 to TRBJ1-3; TRBD1 might be the D (5 bases). Sequences were derived from peripheral blood, sampled before any cancer treatment. Written as DNA, the CDR3 is TGCGCCAGCAGCCGGGGGACGAGCTCTGGAAACACCATATATTTT. This encodes CASSRGTSSGNTIYF.